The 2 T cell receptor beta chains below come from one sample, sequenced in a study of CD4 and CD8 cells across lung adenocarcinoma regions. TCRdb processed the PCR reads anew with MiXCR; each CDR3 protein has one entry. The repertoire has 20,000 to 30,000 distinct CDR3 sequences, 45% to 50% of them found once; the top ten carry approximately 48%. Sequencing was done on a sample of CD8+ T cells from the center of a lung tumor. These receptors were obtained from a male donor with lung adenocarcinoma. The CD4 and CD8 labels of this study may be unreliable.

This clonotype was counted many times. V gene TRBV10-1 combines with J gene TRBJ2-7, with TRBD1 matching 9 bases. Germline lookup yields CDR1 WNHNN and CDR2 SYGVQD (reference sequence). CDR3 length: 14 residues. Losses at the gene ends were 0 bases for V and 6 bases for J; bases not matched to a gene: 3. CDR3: CASSESGQGREQYF. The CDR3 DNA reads TGCGCCAGCAGTGAGTCGGGACAGGGACGCGAGCAGTACTTC.

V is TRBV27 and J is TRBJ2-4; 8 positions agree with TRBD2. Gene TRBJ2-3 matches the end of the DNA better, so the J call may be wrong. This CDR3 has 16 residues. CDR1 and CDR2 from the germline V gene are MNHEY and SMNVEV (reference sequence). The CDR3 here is CASSLSAGGAKDIQYF. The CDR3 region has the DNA TGTGCCAGCAGTTTATCGGCGGGAGGCGCCAAAGACATTCAGTATTTT.